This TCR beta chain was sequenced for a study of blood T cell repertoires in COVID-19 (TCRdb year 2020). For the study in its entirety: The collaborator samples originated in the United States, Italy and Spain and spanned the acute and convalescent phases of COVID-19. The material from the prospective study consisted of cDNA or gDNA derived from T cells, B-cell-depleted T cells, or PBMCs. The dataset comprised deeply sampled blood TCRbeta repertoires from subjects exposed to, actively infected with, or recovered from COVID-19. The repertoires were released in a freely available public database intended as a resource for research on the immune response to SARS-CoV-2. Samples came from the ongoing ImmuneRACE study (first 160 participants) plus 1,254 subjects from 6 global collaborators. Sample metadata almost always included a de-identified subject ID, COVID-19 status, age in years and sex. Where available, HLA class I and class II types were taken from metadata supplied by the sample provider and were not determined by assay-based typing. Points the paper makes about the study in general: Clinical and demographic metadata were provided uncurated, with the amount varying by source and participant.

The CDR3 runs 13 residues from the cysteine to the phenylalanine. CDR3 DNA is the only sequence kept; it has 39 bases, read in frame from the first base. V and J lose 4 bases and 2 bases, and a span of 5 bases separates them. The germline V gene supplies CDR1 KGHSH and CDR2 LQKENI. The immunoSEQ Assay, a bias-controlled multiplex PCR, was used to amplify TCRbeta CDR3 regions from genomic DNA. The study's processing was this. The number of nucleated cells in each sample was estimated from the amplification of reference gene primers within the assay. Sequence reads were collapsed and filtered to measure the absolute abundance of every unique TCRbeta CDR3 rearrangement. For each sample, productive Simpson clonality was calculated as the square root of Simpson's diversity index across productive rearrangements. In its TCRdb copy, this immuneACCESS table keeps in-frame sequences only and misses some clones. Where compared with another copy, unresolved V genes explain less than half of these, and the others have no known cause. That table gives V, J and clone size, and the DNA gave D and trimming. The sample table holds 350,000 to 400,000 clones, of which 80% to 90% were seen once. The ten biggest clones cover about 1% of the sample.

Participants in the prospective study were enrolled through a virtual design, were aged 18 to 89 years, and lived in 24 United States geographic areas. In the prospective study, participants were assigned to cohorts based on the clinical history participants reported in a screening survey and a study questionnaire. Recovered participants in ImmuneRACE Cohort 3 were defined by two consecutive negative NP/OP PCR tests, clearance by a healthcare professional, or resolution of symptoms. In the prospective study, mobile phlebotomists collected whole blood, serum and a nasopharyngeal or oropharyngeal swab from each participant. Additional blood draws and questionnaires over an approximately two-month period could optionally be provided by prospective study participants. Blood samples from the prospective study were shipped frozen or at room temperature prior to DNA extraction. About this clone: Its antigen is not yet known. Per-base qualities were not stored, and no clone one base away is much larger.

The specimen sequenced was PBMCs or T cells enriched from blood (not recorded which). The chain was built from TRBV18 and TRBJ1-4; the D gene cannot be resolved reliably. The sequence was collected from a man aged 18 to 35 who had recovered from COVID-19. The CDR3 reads CASSQRTNEKLFF. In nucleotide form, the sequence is TGTGCCAGCTCACAGCGCACTAATGAAAAACTGTTTTTT.